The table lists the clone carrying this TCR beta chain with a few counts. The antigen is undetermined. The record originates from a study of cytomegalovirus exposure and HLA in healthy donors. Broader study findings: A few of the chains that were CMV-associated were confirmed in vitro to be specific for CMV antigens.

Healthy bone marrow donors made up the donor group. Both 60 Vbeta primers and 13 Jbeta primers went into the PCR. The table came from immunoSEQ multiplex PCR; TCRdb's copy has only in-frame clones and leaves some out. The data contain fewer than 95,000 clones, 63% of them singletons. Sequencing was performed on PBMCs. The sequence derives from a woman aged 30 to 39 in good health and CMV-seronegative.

CDR3 DNA: TGTGCCAGCAGCCTTTATGGAGGGGGAGGGGGAGAGACCCAGTACTTC. Its translation: CASSLYGGGGGETQYF. The V call is TRBV7-3, the J call TRBJ2-5, with D possibly matching TRBD2 (7 bases). This CDR3 has 16 amino acids. Germline values: CDR1 SGHTA, CDR2 FQGTGA. V lost 5 bases to trimming and J lost 4 bases, with 20 bases between them. The full variable domain, with the rest looked up from reference TRBV7-3 and TRBJ2-5, is GAGVSQTPSNKVTEKGKYVELRCDPISGHTALYWYRQSLGQGPEFLIYFQGTGAADDSGLPNDRFFAVRPEGSVSTLKIQRTERGDSAVYLCASSLYGGGGGETQYFGPGTRLLVL.